This T cell receptor beta chain was sequenced during a study of T-cell reconstitution after alpha-beta-depleted transplantation in children. Study-level findings and limits: Newly generated T cells supplied most T-cell counts and diversity one year post-transplant. Reportedly, roughly two months post-transplant, alpha-beta T cells arose from several hundred expanded graft clones.

This clonotype was picked up a small number of times. Its antigen is undetermined. Germline V gene sequence: CDR1 MNHNS, CDR2 SASEGT. The CDR3 totals 15 residues. V trimming: 3 bases; J trimming: 4 bases; junction bases outside the gene matches: 7. The authors prepared the TCRbeta library with unique molecular identifiers. TCRdb itself ran the PCR reads through MiXCR, one entry per CDR3 protein. Altogether under 250,000 distinct CDR3 sequences are present, 20% to 30% being singletons, with the ten largest covering 4% to 6%. The sequencing used PBMCs, mostly from graft donor cells, collected 360 days after TCRalphabeta/CD19-depleted stem cell transplant. The sequence derives from a female patient aged 2-9 years who had a stem cell transplant for congenital amegakaryocytic thrombocytopenia, so the T cells may come from the graft donor. The chain carries TRBV6-1 and TRBJ2-5; 8 nucleotides line up with TRBD2. CDR3 DNA: TGTGCCAGCAGTGAGGCGGGAGGATTGGGAGAGACCCAGTACTTC. Its translation: CASSEAGGLGETQYF.